A selection of T cell receptor beta chains follows, all from one sample in a study of blood T cell repertoires in COVID-19. Sequenced by immunoSEQ multiplex PCR; TCRdb stores in-frame clones only, minus some. This table holds over 200,000 clones, 75% to 90% found once. Sequenced input: peripheral blood. These receptors were obtained from a man aged 30-40 years who had recovered from COVID-19. The CDR3 runs from the conserved cysteine through the conserved F or W. A D gene is named only where the DNA matches it firmly. Clone size is shown for a subset of rows, as once, few, many or a class of expanded clone.

>NA|TRBJ2-5|16|TRBV9|TRBD2
CASSTPSGHNQETQYF
TGTGCCAGCAGCACTCCTAGCGGACACAACCAAGAGACCCAGTACTTC
>NA|TRBJ2-7|15|TRBV19|NA
CASTSPKQGPYEQYF
TGTGCCAGTACCTCACCGAAACAGGGCCCCTACGAGCAGTACTTC
>NA|TRBJ2-1|16|TRBV3-1/TRBV3-2|TRBD2
CASSMASGTTYNEQFF
TGTGCCAGCAGCATGGCTAGCGGGACCACCTACAATGAGCAGTTCTTC
>few|TRBJ1-1|14|TRBV11-2|NA
CASSLERLNTEAFF
TGTGCCAGCAGCTTAGAGAGACTTAACACTGAAGCTTTCTTT
>NA|TRBJ1-3|16|TRBV7-2|NA
CASSLLRGVSGNTIYF
TGTGCCAGCAGCTTATTAAGGGGTGTTTCGGGAAACACCATATATTTT
>NA|TRBJ1-5|14|TRBV2|TRBD1
CASSIDRVGQPQHF
TGTGCCAGCTCAATAGACAGGGTGGGTCAGCCCCAGCATTTT
>NA|TRBJ1-2|14|TRBV3-1/TRBV3-2|NA
CASSQVQGIYGYTF
TGTGCCAGCAGCCAAGTACAGGGCATCTATGGCTACACCTTC
>NA|TRBJ2-7|15|TRBV25-1|TRBD1
CASTHSGTGRHEQYF
TGTGCCAGCACCCATTCCGGGACAGGGAGGCACGAGCAGTACTTC
>once|TRBJ2-7|13|TRBV9|NA
CASSSERTYEQYF
TGTGCCAGCAGCTCAGAGAGGACCTACGAGCAGTACTTC
>NA|TRBJ1-2|12|TRBV2|NA
CASSRQVYGYTF
TGTGCCAGCAGTCGACAGGTCTATGGCTACACCTTC
>NA|TRBJ2-3|15|TRBV7-7|TRBD1
CASSLEGALTDTQYF
TGTGCCAGCAGCTTAGAGGGGGCGCTCACAGATACGCAGTATTTT
>NA|TRBJ1-2|16|TRBV4-1|NA
CASSHADRPANYGYTF
TGCGCCAGCAGCCATGCTGACAGGCCAGCTAACTATGGCTACACCTTC
>NA|TRBJ2-7|13|TRBV30|NA
CAWSLDNSYEQYF
TGTGCCTGGAGTTTGGACAATTCCTACGAGCAGTACTTC
>NA|TRBJ1-1|14|TRBV6-2/TRBV6-3|NA
CASSYSHSLTEAFF
TGTGCCAGCAGTTACTCGCACAGCTTAACTGAAGCTTTCTTT
>NA|TRBJ2-5|17|TRBV19|TRBD2
CASSSSLLAGLRETQYF
TGTGCCAGTAGTTCCAGCCTACTAGCGGGGTTGAGGGAGACCCAGTACTTC
>NA|TRBJ1-2|13|TRBV6-5|NA
CASSYAGYNGYTF
TGTGCCAGCAGTTACGCGGGTTATAATGGCTACACCTTC
>NA|TRBJ2-7|17|TRBV7-2|TRBD2
CASSLGLAGGMNYEQYF
TGTGCCAGCAGCTTAGGGCTAGCGGGGGGTATGAACTACGAGCAGTACTTC
>NA|TRBJ2-7|14|TRBV7-9|NA
CASSPAGQSYEQYF
TGTGCCAGCAGCCCCGCGGGACAGTCCTACGAGCAGTACTTC
>NA|TRBJ1-5|15|TRBV7-6|NA
CASSLGAGEGQPQHF
TGTGCCAGCAGCTTAGGTGCAGGGGAGGGTCAGCCCCAGCATTTT
>NA|TRBJ2-3|16|TRBV11-2|TRBD2
CASSLGTSGGSDTQYF
TGTGCCAGCAGCTTAGGGACTAGCGGGGGTTCAGATACGCAGTATTTT
>NA|TRBJ1-5|14|TRBV5-5|TRBD1
CASRSGQADQPQHF
TGTGCCAGCAGAAGTGGACAGGCTGATCAGCCCCAGCATTTT
>NA|TRBJ1-1|10|TRBV7-9|NA
CATSNTEAFF
TGTGCCACGTCGAACACTGAAGCTTTCTTT
>NA|TRBJ1-5|12|TRBV2|NA
CASSVHRGAQHF
TGTGCCAGCAGTGTTCACCGGGGAGCCCAGCATTTT
>few|TRBJ1-3|15|TRBV6-5|NA
CASSYRGFPGNTIYF
TGTGCCAGCAGTTACAGGGGATTCCCTGGAAACACCATATATTTT
>once|TRBJ1-3|15|TRBV30|NA
CAWSHTFDRGNTIYF
TGTGCCTGGAGCCACACCTTTGACAGGGGAAACACCATATATTTT
>many|TRBJ2-5|13|TRBV12-3/TRBV12-4|NA
CASSSVYAGTQYF
TGTGCCAGCAGTTCCGTGTACGCGGGGACCCAGTACTTC
>NA|TRBJ1-3|14|TRBV7-2|NA
CASSPRSSGNTIYF
TGTGCCAGCAGCCCACGTAGCTCTGGAAACACCATATATTTT
>NA|TRBJ2-7|13|TRBV5-1|NA
CASSFEVDSEQYF
TGCGCCAGCAGCTTCGAGGTGGATTCCGAGCAGTACTTC
>NA|TRBJ2-3|14|TRBV19|NA
CASRQGPRTDTQYF
TGTGCCAGTAGGCAGGGGCCACGCACAGATACGCAGTATTTT
>NA|TRBJ1-6|13|TRBV30|NA
CAWSTQGSSPLHF
TGTGCCTGGAGTACCCAGGGGAGTTCACCCCTCCACTTT
>NA|TRBJ2-3|14|TRBV29-1|NA
CSGDFGPSTDTQYF
TGCAGCGGGGACTTCGGCCCTAGCACAGATACGCAGTATTTT
>NA|TRBJ1-1|16|TRBV5-1|NA
CASSLGKREMNTEAFF
TGCGCCAGCAGCTTGGGGAAACGGGAAATGAACACTGAAGCTTTCTTT
>once|TRBJ2-7|11|TRBV6-6|NA
CASSYRDEQYF
TGTGCCAGCAGTTACCGTGACGAGCAGTACTTC
>few|TRBJ1-4|16|TRBV27|NA
CASTRYLGQFGEKLFF
TGTGCCAGCACTCGGTATCTCGGACAGTTTGGTGAAAAACTGTTTTTT
>NA|TRBJ2-3|14|TRBV6-5|NA
CASSGSLSTDTQYF
TGTGCCAGCAGCGGTTCTCTAAGCACAGATACGCAGTATTTT